This paragraph reports one TCR beta chain. What it binds is not known. One entry per CDR3 protein results from TCRdb running MiXCR on the reads. The sample has about 920,000 distinct CDR3 sequences; roughly 30% are singletons. The record originates from a study of T cell repertoires in cytomegalovirus infection. Overall study: It was the public TCR beta signatures that indicated both CMV infection and matching HLA type.

The study's findings and limits: Cumulated frequencies of public TCR beta families served to identify carriers of CMV plus the relevant HLA.

V shed 5 bases and J shed 2 bases, with 12 bases lying between them. This CDR3 contains 14 residues. The germline V gene encodes CDR1 SQVTM and CDR2 ANQGSEA. The chain links TRBV29-1 to TRBJ2-2, with D possibly being TRBD1 (6 bases). The sequence came from a human donor in good health (CMV status not recorded). Some clones in this sample may be carry-over from other donors' samples. Specimen: cultured CD8+ T cells from PBMCs, collected from culture after CMV antigen stimulation. The CDR3 loop is CSVWTDLNTGELFF. In nucleotides, the CDR3 is TGCAGCGTTTGGACAGATCTCAACACCGGGGAGCTGTTTTTT.